This T cell receptor beta chain was observed in a study of molecular identifiers for immune sequencing clone quantification. The germline V gene has CDR1 SGHRS and CDR2 YFSETQ. Trimming stripped 3 bases from V and 0 bases from J, with 10 bases between. The CDR3 totals 14 residues. Study-wide points: Identical TCR molecules that share a barcode could lead to an underestimation of highly expanded clone sizes.

Each CDR3 protein is one row after TCRdb ran MiXCR on the PCR reads. The sample holds around 460,000 distinct CDR3 sequences; around 23% are singletons and the top ten take over 0.6%. This clonotype has more than one count but fewer than ten. What it binds is not known. The sequence came from a human donor in good health. Some libraries in this study had Jurkat cell RNA spiked in. Sequencing used naive CD8+ T cells from blood, with Jurkat cell RNA spiked in. The subset here: FACS-sorted CD8+CD4-CCR7+CD45RA+ naive T cells. The chain uses TRBV5-1 and TRBJ2-7; D gene uncertain. Here the CDR3 reads CASSSFFGSYEQYF. The CDR3 DNA follows: TGCGCCAGCAGCTCCTTTTTTGGCTCCTACGAGCAGTACTTC.